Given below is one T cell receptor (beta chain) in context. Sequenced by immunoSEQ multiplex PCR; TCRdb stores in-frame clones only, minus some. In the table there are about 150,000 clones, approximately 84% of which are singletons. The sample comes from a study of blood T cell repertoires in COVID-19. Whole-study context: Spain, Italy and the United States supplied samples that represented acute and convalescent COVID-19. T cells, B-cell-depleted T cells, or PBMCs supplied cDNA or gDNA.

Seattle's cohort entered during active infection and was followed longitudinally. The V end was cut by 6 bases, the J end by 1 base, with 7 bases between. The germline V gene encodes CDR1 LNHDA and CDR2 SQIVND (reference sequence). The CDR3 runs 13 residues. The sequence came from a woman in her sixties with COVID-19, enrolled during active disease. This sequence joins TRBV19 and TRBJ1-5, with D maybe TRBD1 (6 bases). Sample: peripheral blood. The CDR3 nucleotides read TGTGCCAGTAGAGGGACAAGCAATCAGCCCCAGCATTTT. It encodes CASRGTSNQPQHF.